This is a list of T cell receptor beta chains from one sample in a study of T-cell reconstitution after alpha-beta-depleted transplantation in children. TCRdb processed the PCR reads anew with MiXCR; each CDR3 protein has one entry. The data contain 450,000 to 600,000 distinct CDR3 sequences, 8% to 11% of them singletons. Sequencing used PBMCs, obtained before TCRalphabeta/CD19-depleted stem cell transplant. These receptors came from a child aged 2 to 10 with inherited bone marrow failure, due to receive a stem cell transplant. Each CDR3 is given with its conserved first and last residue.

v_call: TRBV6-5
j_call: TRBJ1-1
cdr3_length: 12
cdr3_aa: CASSWPGHEAFF

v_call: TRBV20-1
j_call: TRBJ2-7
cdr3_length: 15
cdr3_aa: CSANERLAGVYEQYF

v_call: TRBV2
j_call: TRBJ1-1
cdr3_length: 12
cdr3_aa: CASSATNTEAFF

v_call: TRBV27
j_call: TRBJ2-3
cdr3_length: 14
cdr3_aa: CASSLGAGADTQYF

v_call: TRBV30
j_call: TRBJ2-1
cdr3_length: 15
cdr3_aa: CAWSVLAGGINEQFF

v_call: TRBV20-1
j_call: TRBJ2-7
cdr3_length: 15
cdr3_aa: CSATSLAGGPYEQYF

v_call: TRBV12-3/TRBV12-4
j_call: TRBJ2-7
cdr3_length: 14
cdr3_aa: CASSLQQAASRQYF

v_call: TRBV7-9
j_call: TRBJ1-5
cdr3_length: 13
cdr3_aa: CASSLDGSQPQHF

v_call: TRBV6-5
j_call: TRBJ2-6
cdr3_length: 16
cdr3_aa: CASSYLTGSGANVLTF

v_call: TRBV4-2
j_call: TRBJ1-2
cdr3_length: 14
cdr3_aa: CASSLELGLDGYTF

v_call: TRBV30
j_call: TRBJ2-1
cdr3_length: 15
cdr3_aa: CAWRSGLADYNEQFF

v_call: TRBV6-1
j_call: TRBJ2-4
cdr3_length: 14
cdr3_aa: CASGTGLAKNIQYF

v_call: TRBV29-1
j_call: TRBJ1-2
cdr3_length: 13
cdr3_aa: CSVDRRVNYGYTF

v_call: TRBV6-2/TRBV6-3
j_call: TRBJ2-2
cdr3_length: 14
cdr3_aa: CASRPGSNTGELFF

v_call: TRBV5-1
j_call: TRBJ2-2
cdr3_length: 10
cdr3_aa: CASRGGELFF

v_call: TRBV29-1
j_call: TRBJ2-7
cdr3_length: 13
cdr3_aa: CSVLRTGSDEQYF

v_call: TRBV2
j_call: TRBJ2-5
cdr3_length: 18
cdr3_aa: CASSRPLGRQTIQETQYF

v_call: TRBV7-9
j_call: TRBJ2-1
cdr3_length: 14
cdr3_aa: CASSSRDRGYEQFF

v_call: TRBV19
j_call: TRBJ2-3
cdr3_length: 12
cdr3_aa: CASSLRIDTQYF

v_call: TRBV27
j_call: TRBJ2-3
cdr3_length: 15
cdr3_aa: CASRLASRGTDTQYF

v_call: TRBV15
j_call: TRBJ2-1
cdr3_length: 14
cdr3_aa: CATSRVAVGNEQFF

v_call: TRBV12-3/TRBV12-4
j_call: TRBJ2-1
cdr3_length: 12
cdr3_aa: CASSQLIRSQFF

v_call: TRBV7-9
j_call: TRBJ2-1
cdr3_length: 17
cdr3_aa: CASSSGTSGGTYNEQFF

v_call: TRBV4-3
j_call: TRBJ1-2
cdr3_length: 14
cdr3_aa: CASSQDRGEYGYTF

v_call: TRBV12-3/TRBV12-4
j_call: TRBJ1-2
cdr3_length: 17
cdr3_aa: CASSLEGSMGLARGYTF

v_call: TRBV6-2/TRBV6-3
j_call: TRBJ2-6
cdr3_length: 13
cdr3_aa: CANPLSGANVLTF

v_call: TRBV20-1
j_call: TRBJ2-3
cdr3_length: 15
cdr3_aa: CSAVTSGRAIDTQYF

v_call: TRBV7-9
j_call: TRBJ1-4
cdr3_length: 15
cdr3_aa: CASSLAQGSDEKLFF

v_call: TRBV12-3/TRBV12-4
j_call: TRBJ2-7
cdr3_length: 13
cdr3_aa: CASRPTGTYEQYF

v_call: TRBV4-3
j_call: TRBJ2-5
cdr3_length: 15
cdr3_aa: CASSQGQGSRETQYF

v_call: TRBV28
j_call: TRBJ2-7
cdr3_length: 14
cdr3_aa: CASSLNELHYEQYF

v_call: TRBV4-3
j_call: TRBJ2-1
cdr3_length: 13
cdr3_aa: CASSHVSGRAQFF

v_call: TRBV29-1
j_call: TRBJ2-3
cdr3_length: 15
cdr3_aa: CSAPGLAGFTDTQYF

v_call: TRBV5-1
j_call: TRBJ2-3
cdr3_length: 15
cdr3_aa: CASSLADRVTDTQYF

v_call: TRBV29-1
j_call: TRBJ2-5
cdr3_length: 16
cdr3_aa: CSVDEGPTGYQETQYF

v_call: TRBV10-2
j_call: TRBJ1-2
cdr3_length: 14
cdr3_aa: CASSEVGGRYGYTF

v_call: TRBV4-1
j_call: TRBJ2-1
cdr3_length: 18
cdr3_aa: CASSQRGWRLAGDNEQFF

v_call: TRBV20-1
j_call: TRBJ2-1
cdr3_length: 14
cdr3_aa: CSAETSGSYNEQFF

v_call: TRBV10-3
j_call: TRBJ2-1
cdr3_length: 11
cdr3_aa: CAISDSGEQFF

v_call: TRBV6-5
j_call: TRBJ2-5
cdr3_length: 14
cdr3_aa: CASSYWVGAETQYF

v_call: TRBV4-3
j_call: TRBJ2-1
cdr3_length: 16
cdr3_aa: CASSQERGAVYNEQFF

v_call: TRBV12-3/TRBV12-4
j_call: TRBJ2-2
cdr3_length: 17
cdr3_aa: CASSIPGQGLITGELFF

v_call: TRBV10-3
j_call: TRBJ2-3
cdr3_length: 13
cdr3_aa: CASGLENTDTQYF

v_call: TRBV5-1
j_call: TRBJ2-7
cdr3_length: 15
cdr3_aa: CASSLAAGVLYEQYF

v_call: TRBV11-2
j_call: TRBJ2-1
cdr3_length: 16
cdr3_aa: CASSPPRLAGEDEQFF

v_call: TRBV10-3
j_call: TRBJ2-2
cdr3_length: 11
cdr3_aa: CAISAPGELFF

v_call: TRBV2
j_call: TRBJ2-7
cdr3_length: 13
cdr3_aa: CASERTGQHEQYF

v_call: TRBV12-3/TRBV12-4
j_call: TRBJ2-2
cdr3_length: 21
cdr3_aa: CASSSPRLAANPGRNTGELFF

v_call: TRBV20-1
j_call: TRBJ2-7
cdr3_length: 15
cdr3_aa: CSASSGQRYAYEQYF

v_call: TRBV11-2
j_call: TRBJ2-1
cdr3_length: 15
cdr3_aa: CASSLGAGGTYEQFF

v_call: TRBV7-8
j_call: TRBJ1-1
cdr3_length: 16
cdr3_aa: CASSLGQLRMNTEAFF

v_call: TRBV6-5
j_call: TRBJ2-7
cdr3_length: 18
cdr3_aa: CASSSFPRQTLIDNEQYF

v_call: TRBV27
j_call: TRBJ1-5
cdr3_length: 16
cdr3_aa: CASSADGRLSNQPQHF

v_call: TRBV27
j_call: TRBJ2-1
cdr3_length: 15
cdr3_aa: CASSRMGGAYNEQFF

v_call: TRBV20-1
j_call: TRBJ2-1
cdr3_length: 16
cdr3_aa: CSGLAGVFDSYNEQFF

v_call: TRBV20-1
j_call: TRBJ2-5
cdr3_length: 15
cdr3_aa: CCARVAGTGGGTQYF

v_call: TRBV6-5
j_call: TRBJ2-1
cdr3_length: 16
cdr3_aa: CASSSGLSYSYNEQFF